The rows below give T cell receptor beta chains drawn from one sample of a study of cytomegalovirus exposure and HLA in healthy donors. Some clones are missing from TCRdb's copy, which holds only in-frame ones; the method was immunoSEQ multiplex PCR. The table has 150,000 to 200,000 clones, around nine tenths seen once. What was sequenced was PBMCs. The receptors derive from a man aged 18 to 30 in good health and CMV-seropositive. Each CDR3 is given with its conserved first and last residue. Fields, in order: clone size, V gene, J gene, D gene, CDR3 protein, CDR3 DNA. The D gene is left open where the match is weak. The listing skips clone size in some rows; elsewhere it reads once, few, many or a size class.

abundance: -
v_gene: TRBV4-2
j_gene: TRBJ2-1
d_gene: TRBD1
CDR3aa: CARPPARDRENNEQFF
CDR3nt: TGTGCCAGACCGCCCGCCCGGGACAGGGAAAACAATGAGCAGTTCTTC

abundance: -
v_gene: TRBV19
j_gene: TRBJ2-2
d_gene: -
CDR3aa: CASNSAGENTGELFF
CDR3nt: TGTGCCAGTAACTCTGCCGGGGAGAACACCGGGGAGCTGTTTTTT

abundance: once
v_gene: TRBV29-1
j_gene: TRBJ2-1
d_gene: TRBD2
CDR3aa: CSVPGLGEQFF
CDR3nt: TGCAGCGTCCCCGGACTAGGCGAGCAGTTCTTC

abundance: -
v_gene: TRBV4-1
j_gene: TRBJ1-1
d_gene: TRBD1
CDR3aa: CASSFRTGLNTEAFF
CDR3nt: TGCGCCAGCAGCTTCCGGACAGGGCTGAACACTGAAGCTTTCTTT

abundance: -
v_gene: TRBV18
j_gene: TRBJ1-3
d_gene: -
CDR3aa: CASSPNRATTSGNTIYF
CDR3nt: TGTGCCAGCTCACCTAACAGGGCTACAACCTCTGGAAACACCATATATTTT

abundance: few
v_gene: TRBV28
j_gene: TRBJ2-7
d_gene: -
CDR3aa: CASSPQGYEQYF
CDR3nt: TGTGCCAGCAGTCCCCAGGGTTACGAGCAGTACTTC

abundance: once
v_gene: TRBV5-4
j_gene: TRBJ2-2
d_gene: TRBD2
CDR3aa: CASSLGIRGLETGELFF
CDR3nt: TGTGCCAGCAGCTTGGGTATCCGGGGACTAGAAACCGGGGAGCTGTTTTTT

abundance: -
v_gene: TRBV5-1
j_gene: TRBJ1-4
d_gene: TRBD1
CDR3aa: CASSLEGTGNEKLFF
CDR3nt: TGCGCCAGCAGCTTGGAAGGGACAGGGAATGAAAAACTGTTTTTT

abundance: -
v_gene: TRBV6-5
j_gene: TRBJ2-7
d_gene: TRBD2
CDR3aa: CATYSGNSYEQYF
CDR3nt: TGTGCCACCTATAGCGGGAACTCCTACGAGCAGTACTTC

abundance: once
v_gene: TRBV6-5
j_gene: TRBJ1-2
d_gene: -
CDR3aa: CASSYSPVGAYGYTF
CDR3nt: TGTGCCAGCAGTTACTCCCCGGTAGGGGCCTATGGCTACACCTTC

abundance: -
v_gene: TRBV30
j_gene: TRBJ2-1
d_gene: -
CDR3aa: CAWRQGSGNEQFF
CDR3nt: TGTGCCTGGAGGCAGGGTTCTGGCAATGAGCAGTTCTTC

abundance: few
v_gene: TRBV28
j_gene: TRBJ2-2
d_gene: TRBD1
CDR3aa: CASSLWGQGDTGELFF
CDR3nt: TGTGCCAGCAGTTTGTGGGGACAGGGGGACACCGGGGAGCTGTTTTTT

abundance: once
v_gene: TRBV19
j_gene: TRBJ2-5
d_gene: -
CDR3aa: CARDEGLRGNKAQETQYF
CDR3nt: TGTGCCAGAGATGAGGGACTTAGGGGAAATAAGGCCCAAGAGACCCAGTACTTC

abundance: -
v_gene: TRBV7-6
j_gene: TRBJ2-7
d_gene: -
CDR3aa: CASSPRPDNEQYF
CDR3nt: TGTGCCAGCAGCCCCCGACCCGACAACGAGCAGTACTTC

abundance: once
v_gene: TRBV4-3
j_gene: TRBJ2-3
d_gene: TRBD2
CDR3aa: CASSARLAEITDTQYF
CDR3nt: TGCGCCAGCAGCGCCCGACTAGCGGAAATCACAGATACGCAGTATTTT

abundance: -
v_gene: TRBV7-9
j_gene: TRBJ2-1
d_gene: -
CDR3aa: CASTIGVEQFF
CDR3nt: TGTGCCAGCACGATAGGGGTTGAGCAGTTCTTC

abundance: -
v_gene: TRBV7-8
j_gene: TRBJ2-1
d_gene: TRBD2
CDR3aa: CASSFPGLAGNEQFF
CDR3nt: TGTGCCAGCAGCTTTCCGGGACTAGCGGGCAATGAGCAGTTCTTC

abundance: few
v_gene: TRBV18
j_gene: TRBJ1-1
d_gene: -
CDR3aa: CASSLPGVLETEAFF
CDR3nt: TGTGCCAGCTCATTACCCGGGGTCTTGGAGACTGAAGCTTTCTTT

abundance: -
v_gene: TRBV9
j_gene: TRBJ2-1
d_gene: TRBD2
CDR3aa: CASSVGLAGARNEQFF
CDR3nt: TGTGCCAGCAGCGTAGGACTAGCGGGAGCTAGGAATGAGCAGTTCTTC

abundance: -
v_gene: TRBV5-1
j_gene: TRBJ2-7
d_gene: TRBD1
CDR3aa: CASSLGQGELGEQYF
CDR3nt: TGCGCCAGCAGCTTGGGACAGGGAGAATTGGGCGAGCAGTACTTC

abundance: -
v_gene: TRBV7-2
j_gene: TRBJ2-7
d_gene: TRBD1
CDR3aa: CASSPGQGPYEQYF
CDR3nt: TGTGCCAGCAGCCCGGGACAGGGACCCTACGAGCAGTACTTC